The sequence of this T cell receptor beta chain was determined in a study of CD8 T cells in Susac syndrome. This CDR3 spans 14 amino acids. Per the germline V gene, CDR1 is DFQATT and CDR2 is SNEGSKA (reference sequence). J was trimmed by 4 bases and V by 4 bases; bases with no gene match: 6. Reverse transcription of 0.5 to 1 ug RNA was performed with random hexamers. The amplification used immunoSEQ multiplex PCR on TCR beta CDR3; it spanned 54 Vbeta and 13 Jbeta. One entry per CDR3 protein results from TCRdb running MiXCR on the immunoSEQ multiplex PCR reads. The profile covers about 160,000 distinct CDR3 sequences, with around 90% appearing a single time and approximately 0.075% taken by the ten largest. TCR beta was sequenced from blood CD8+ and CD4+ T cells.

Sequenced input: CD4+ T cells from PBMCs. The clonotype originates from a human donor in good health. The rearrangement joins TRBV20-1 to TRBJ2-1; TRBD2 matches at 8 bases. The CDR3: CSATRGGLYNEQFF. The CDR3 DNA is TGCAGTGCTACTCGGGGGGGCCTGTACAATGAGCAGTTCTTC.